The next 27 T cell receptor beta chains were all read from a single sample in a study of regulatory T cells in long-lasting Graves disease. Construction of the TCR beta libraries employed iRepertoire HTBI primers in conjunction with Arm-PCR of CDR3 regions. TCRdb ran MiXCR on the multiplex PCR reads and lists one entry per CDR3 protein. This sample carries 400,000 to 500,000 distinct CDR3 sequences, less than 20% of them seen once, and the ten largest clones take 23%. Indicated time point: newly diagnosed GD, antithyroid drugs for less than 3 months. RNA isolated from PBMCs was used to make the TCR library. The same sample was also studied in work on T cells in Graves' hyperthyroidism and ophthalmopathy.

This material consisted of peripheral blood mononuclear cells (PBMCs), taken at new diagnosis, from a patient treated with antithyroid drugs. The receptor source for this set is a woman aged 18-29 years with Graves disease.

This clonotype was detected only a few times. This chain links TRBV6-2 or TRBV6-3 with TRBJ2-4, with TRBD1 matching over 9 bases. CDR1 is MNHEY, CDR2 SVGEGT, per germline. After removal of 6 bases from V and 2 bases from J, the junction contained 5 bases not matched to a gene. This CDR3 comprises 15 residues. CDR3 DNA: TGTGCCAGCAGGCCAGACAGGGGGTCCAAAAACATTCAGTACTTC. This translates into CASRPDRGSKNIQYF.

A remark on this clonotype: A single base separates this from a much larger clone, so it may be a read error. J is TRBJ2-5 and V is TRBV11-2; D uncertain. Germline CDR1 is SGHAT and CDR2 is FQNNGV. The CDR3 length is 15 residues. Trimming shortened V by 3 bases and J by 5 bases, and 16 bases separated the two germline ends. The CDR3 here is CASSFGRVFSETQYF. The CDR3 DNA sequence: TGTGCCAGCAGCTTTGGGCGCGTGTTTTCGGAGACCCAGTACTTC.

Ten or more counts support this clonotype. This chain uses TRBV9 with TRBJ2-1, with D possibly being TRBD2 (5 bases). Between the trimmed V and J ends, which lost 0 bases and 5 bases, there was a span of 12 bases. CDR1 and CDR2 (germline): SGDLS, YYNGEE. The CDR3 runs 15 residues. This CDR3 reads CASSVESGVNNEQFF. The DNA for the CDR3 is TGTGCCAGCAGCGTAGAGAGCGGAGTAAACAATGAGCAGTTCTTC.

Turning to this clonotype: With a much larger clone just one base away, this may be a read error. The chain combines TRBV6-2 or TRBV6-3 with TRBJ2-7; unclear D gene. Looked up from germline, CDR1 is MNHEY and CDR2 is SVGEGT. Trimming shortened V by 11 bases and J by 1 base, and 15 bases separated the two germline ends. The CDR3 runs 13 residues. The CDR3 spells CAGIEVGSYEQYF. As DNA, the CDR3 is TGTGCCGGCATCGAGGTCGGGTCCTACGAGCAGTACTTC.

This clonotype appeared a few times. V usage is TRBV4-1 and J usage is TRBJ1-1; D unclear. Germline loops: CDR1 MGHRA, CDR2 YSYEKL. This CDR3 comprises 15 residues. V was pared by 1 base and J by 0 bases, with 9 bases between. In DNA, the CDR3 is TGCGCCAGCAGCCAAGTTCCTAGGATGAACACTGAAGCTTTCTTT. Amino acids: CASSQVPRMNTEAFF.

The chain recombines TRBV5-5 with TRBJ2-7; a weak D match, TRBD2 (6 bases). The germline V and J ends were trimmed by 7 bases and 6 bases, with 23 bases remaining between them. CDR3 size: 15 residues. CDR1 and CDR2 (germline): SGHKS, YYEKEE (reference sequence). The CDR3 DNA is TGTGCCAGCGGACTTGGACTGGGAGGAGTAAGCGAGCAGTACTTC. Its protein is CASGLGLGGVSEQYF.

The sample holds many counts of this clonotype. J is TRBJ2-1 and V is TRBV3-1; D perhaps matches TRBD2 (5 bases). The germline gives CDR1 LGHDT, CDR2 YNNKEL (reference sequence). The CDR3 spans 16 residues. V was trimmed by 0 bases and J by 10 bases, leaving 19 bases between them. CDR3 sequence reads: CASSQERRATNVEQFF. The CDR3 DNA sequence: TGTGCCAGCAGCCAAGAGAGGCGGGCCACCAACGTCGAGCAGTTCTTC.

This clonotype turned up a few times. Without the conserved terminal phenylalanine or tryptophan, this CDR3 likely stems from a read error. The rearrangement uses TRBV2 and TRBJ2-1; TRBD1 aligns across 9 bases. The germline gives CDR1 SNHLY, CDR2 FYNNEI. Losses at the gene ends were 7 bases for V and 8 bases for J; bases not matched to a gene: 12. The CDR3 loop spans 15 amino acids. The CDR3: CASKTNRGHVDEQFL. The CDR3 DNA reads as TGTGCCAGCAAAACTAACAGGGGGCATGTTGATGAGCAGTTCCTC.

The table lists this clonotype with many counts. The chain uses TRBV6-2 or TRBV6-3 and TRBJ2-1; 8 bases line up with TRBD2. J was trimmed by 4 bases and V by 0 bases; bases with no gene match: 8. Germline CDR1 MNHEY, CDR2 SVGEGT. This CDR3 has 17 amino acids. Here the CDR3 reads CASSYSGGTRRYNEQFF. DNA of the CDR3: TGTGCCAGCAGTTACTCGGGGGGGACTAGGAGGTACAATGAGCAGTTCTTC.

This clonotype was observed many times. The genes are TRBV27 and TRBJ2-7; D is unresolved. This CDR3 spans 13 amino acids. Trimming left V 5 bases short and J 4 bases short, with 12 bases between. In germline, CDR1 is MNHEY, CDR2 SMNVEV (reference sequence). The CDR3 spells CASSQSVIYEQYF. In DNA form, the CDR3 reads TGTGCCAGCAGTCAATCGGTAATATACGAGCAGTACTTC.

With regard to this clonotype: A read error is likely, as this CDR3 ends without the conserved phenylalanine or tryptophan. V and J are TRBV12-3 or TRBV12-4 and TRBJ1-1; weak D call: TRBD1 (6 bases). The ends were cut back, 10 bases at V and 11 bases at J, with 17 bases in the middle. This CDR3 has 11 residues. The CDR3 protein is CANTPGGAAFS. CDR3 nucleotide sequence: TGTGCCAACACTCCTGGGGGGGCGGCTTTCTCT.

The rearrangement uses TRBV20-1 and TRBJ2-4; D assignment may be TRBD1 or TRBD2 (5 bases each). The CDR3 length is 14 residues. CDR1 and CDR2 from the germline V gene are DFQATT and SNEGSKA (reference sequence). V shed 5 bases and J shed 3 bases, with 14 bases lying between them. Here the CDR3 reads CSAGDGRSKNIQYF. The CDR3 coding sequence is TGCAGTGCTGGGGACGGCAGAAGCAAAAACATTCAGTACTTC.

In this sample, this clonotype turned up many times. V gene TRBV2 combines with J gene TRBJ2-7; 10 bases are shared with TRBD2. Germline V CDR1 and CDR2: SNHLY, FYNNEI. This CDR3 spans 18 amino acids. V was clipped by 0 bases and J by 4 bases; unmatched bases: 12. The CDR3 DNA follows: TGTGCCAGCAGTGAAGCGCTTCTAGCGGGAGCCCCAGGGTACGAGCAGTACTTC. Protein sequence: CASSEALLAGAPGYEQYF.

This clonotype was detected many times. This chain uses TRBV27 with TRBJ2-7; no definite D call. Germline CDR1 reads MNHEY; CDR2 reads SMNVEV (reference sequence). The length of the CDR3 is 15 residues. V was cut by 2 bases and J by 2 bases, with 13 bases left in between. The CDR3 DNA follows: TGTGCCAGCAGTTTAAGCAGACTTACCACCTACGAGCAGTACTTC. It specifies CASSLSRLTTYEQYF.

This clonotype was counted many times. The chain recombines TRBV20-1 with TRBJ1-2; TRBD1 is a possible D gene (6 bases). This CDR3 has 13 residues. Trimming shortened V by 6 bases and J by 0 bases, and 11 bases separated the two germline ends. Germline CDR1 is DFQATT and CDR2 is SNEGSKA (reference sequence). The CDR3 region has the DNA TGCAGTGCCGAGGACAGAACTAACTATGGCTACACCTTC. Translation: CSAEDRTNYGYTF.

This clonotype was detected ten times or more. The chain combines TRBV11-2 with TRBJ2-1; 8 bases match TRBD2. CDR3 length: 14 amino acids. V gave up 3 bases and J gave up 7 bases; unmatched junction bases: 5. Per germline, CDR1 SGHAT and CDR2 FQNNGV. DNA for the CDR3: TGTGCCAGCAGCTTTATGAGCGGGAGTAATGAGCAGTTCTTC. Translating it yields CASSFMSGSNEQFF.

J is TRBJ1-2 and V is TRBV19; D might be TRBD1 (6 bases). Trimming cost V 7 bases and J 4 bases, with 16 bases left between them. The CDR3 consists of 14 residues. CDR1 LNHDA and CDR2 SQIVND come from the germline V gene (reference sequence). DNA of the CDR3: TGTGCCAGTACCAACTCCAGGGGTGGCTATGGCTACACCTTC. Its translation is CASTNSRGGYGYTF.

This clonotype was found many times. The V gene is TRBV20-1, the J gene TRBJ2-7, with 7 bases that match TRBD1. The CDR3 length is 14 residues. With 1 base clipped from V and 2 bases from J, the junction kept 5 bases outside the gene matches. From germline, CDR1 is DFQATT and CDR2 SNEGSKA (reference sequence). This CDR3 is CSARVDRTAYEQYF. Here the CDR3 DNA reads TGCAGTGCTAGAGTGGACAGGACCGCCTACGAGCAGTACTTC.

This clonotype showed up just a few times. The rearrangement links TRBV7-8 to TRBJ2-7, with 14 bases lining up with TRBD2. V shed 5 bases, J shed 5 bases, and the junction held 8 bases outside the gene matches. CDR1 and CDR2 (germline): SGHVS, FQNEAQ. This CDR3 comprises 16 residues. CDR3 DNA sequence: TGTGCCAGCAGCATGTTGGTGGGACTAGCGGGGGACGAGCAGTACTTC. As protein: CASSMLVGLAGDEQYF.

This clonotype was picked up a small number of times. J is TRBJ1-2 and V is TRBV5-1; D may be TRBD1 (6 bases). The germline V gene encodes CDR1 SGHRS and CDR2 YFSETQ. Trimming shortened V by 4 bases and J by 5 bases, and 12 bases separated the two germline ends. This CDR3 is 13 amino acids long. The CDR3 here is CASSADSVYGYTF. Written as DNA, the CDR3 is TGCGCCAGCAGCGCGGACAGTGTGTATGGCTACACCTTC. Variable domain in full (rest from reference TRBV5-1 and TRBJ1-2): KAGVTQTPRYLIKTRGQQVTLSCSPISGHRSVSWYQQTPGQGLQFLFEYFSETQRNKGNFPGRFSGRQFSNSRSEMNVSTLELGDSALYLCASSADSVYGYTFGSGTRLTVV.

Note on this clonotype: A much bigger clone sits one base away, suggesting this may be a read error. J is TRBJ2-7 and V is TRBV2, with 9 nucleotides matching TRBD1. Germline CDR1 and CDR2: SNHLY and FYNNEI. Trimming at V came to 11 bases and at J to 1 base, leaving 15 bases not matched to a gene. CDR3 length: 16 residues. The CDR3 is CAGSGGQGIVSYEQYF. CDR3 coding DNA: TGTGCCGGCTCGGGCGGACAGGGGATCGTTTCCTACGAGCAGTACTTC. The complete variable domain, with remaining parts taken from reference TRBV2 and TRBJ2-7, reads EPEVTQTPSHQVTQMGQEVILRCVPISNHLYFYWYRQILGQKVEFLVSFYNNEISEKSEIFDDQFSVERPDGSNFTLKIRSTKLEDSAMYFCAGSGGQGIVSYEQYFGPGTRLTVT.

This clonotype showed up many times. The chain links TRBV30 to TRBJ2-7, with a weak D call TRBD2 (6 bases). The CDR3 spans 14 residues. Germline V lookup: CDR1 GTSNPN, CDR2 SVGIG (reference sequence). V lost 3 bases to trimming and J lost 5 bases, with 17 bases between them. Written as DNA, the CDR3 is TGTGCCTGGAGGTCCCCCGGAGGGCCCCACGAGCAGTACTTC. Its protein is CAWRSPGGPHEQYF.

The chain uses TRBV15 and TRBJ2-3, with D possibly TRBD1 on 6 matching bases. The CDR3 length is 15 residues. V lost 0 bases to trimming and J lost 9 bases, with 16 bases between them. The V gene's germline CDR1 is LNHNV and CDR2 YYDKDF (reference sequence). CDR3 coding DNA: TGTGCCACCAGCAGAGATCTTCCAGGACAGAGAACGCAGTATTTT. Residues: CATSRDLPGQRTQYF.

V usage is TRBV6-4 and J usage is TRBJ1-2, with D possibly TRBD1 on 5 matching bases. Germline CDR1 MRHNA, CDR2 SNTAGT. The CDR3 has 15 residues. Trimming cost V 5 bases and J 1 base, with 14 bases left between them. CDR3 nucleotides: TGTGCCAGCAGTTCCAGACAGTCGTATAACTATGGCTACACCTTC. This translates into CASSSRQSYNYGYTF.

This chain connects TRBV20-1 to TRBJ2-5; the match to TRBD2 covers 15 bases. The CDR3 sequence is 15 residues long. Germline lookup yields CDR1 DFQATT and CDR2 SNEGSKA (reference sequence). With V trimmed by 5 bases and J by 0 bases, 1 base remained unmatched. The CDR3 nucleotides read TGCAGTGCTGGACTAGCGGGAGGGTACCAAGAGACCCAGTACTTC. This sequence encodes CSAGLAGGYQETQYF.

The table lists this clonotype with many counts. The V call is TRBV11-2, the J call TRBJ1-2; D unclear. With 1 base removed from V and 7 bases from J, the gap between germline ends came to 10 bases. This CDR3 has 13 residues. The germline V gene encodes CDR1 SGHAT and CDR2 FQNNGV. CDR3 sequence reads: CASSLGGIRGYTF. The CDR3 coding sequence is TGTGCCAGCAGCTTAGGAGGGATCCGTGGCTACACCTTC.

This clonotype was counted at least ten times. DNA for the CDR3: TGTGCCAGCAGTTCAAACAGGGATTGGACTGAAGCTTTCTTT. It encodes CASSSNRDWTEAFF. The rearrangement joins TRBV28 to TRBJ1-1; D is possibly TRBD1 (6 bases). V was trimmed by 4 bases and J by 5 bases, leaving 14 bases between them. The CDR3 has 14 amino acids. From germline, CDR1 is MDHEN and CDR2 SYDVKM.